Listed below are T cell receptor beta chains from one sample, sequenced in a study of long-term antiretroviral therapy in people with HIV. This table comes from immunoSEQ multiplex PCR, and its TCRdb copy is limited to in-frame clones, with some not included. Of about 28,000 clones in the sample, roughly 84% were seen once. Sequenced material: unsorted PBMCs, taken 0.4 years after starting antiretroviral therapy. These receptors originate from a man younger than 35 with HIV. CDR3s include the opening cysteine and the closing phenylalanine or tryptophan. The D gene is left open where the match is weak. Rows may omit the clone size; those that give it use once, few, many or a size class.

J gene | D gene | clone size | V gene | CDR3 DNA | CDR3 protein
TRBJ2-7 | NA | few | TRBV14 | TGTGCCAGCAGACAAACGAAAGGGCTCTACGAGCAGTACTTC | CASRQTKGLYEQYF
TRBJ1-2 | NA | NA | TRBV16 | TGTGCCAGCAGCCAATCCCAAAGGTCGGTTGACTATGGCTACACCTTC | CASSQSQRSVDYGYTF
TRBJ1-1 | NA | NA | TRBV29-1 | TGCAGCGCAGTCGGGGGCAAGGGGACTGAAGCTTTCTTT | CSAVGGKGTEAFF
TRBJ2-1 | NA | NA | TRBV19 | TGTGCCAGTAGTCCGATCGAGGCGCGGAATGAGCAGTTCTTC | CASSPIEARNEQFF
TRBJ2-7 | TRBD1 | NA | TRBV11-2 | TGTGCCAGCAGCTTTCGGACAGGGGGCCCCTACGAGCAGTACTTC | CASSFRTGGPYEQYF
TRBJ2-7 | NA | NA | TRBV7-8 | TGTGCCAGCAGCTTCGGTTCCTACGAGCAGTACTTC | CASSFGSYEQYF
TRBJ1-1 | NA | NA | TRBV18 | TGTGCCAGCTCAGGGGACGGGAACACTGAAGCTTTCTTT | CASSGDGNTEAFF
TRBJ2-7 | TRBD2 | NA | TRBV7-2 | TGTGCCAGCAGCTCCAGCGGGAGCTCCTACGAGCAGTACTTC | CASSSSGSSYEQYF
TRBJ2-3 | NA | NA | TRBV7-9 | TGTGCCAGCAGCTTAAATTACCGGACGGGGGAGGCAGATACGCAGTATTTT | CASSLNYRTGEADTQYF
TRBJ2-3 | NA | NA | TRBV13 | TGTGCCAGCAGCTCTTCGACTAAAACGCAGTATTTT | CASSSSTKTQYF
TRBJ1-1 | NA | NA | TRBV6-1 | TGTGCCAGCAGTGTTACAGGGAGAGGCACTGAAGCTTTCTTT | CASSVTGRGTEAFF
TRBJ1-5 | TRBD1 | NA | TRBV28 | TGTGCCAGCAGTTGGGGGGACAGGAGAATCAATAGCAATCAGCCCCAGCATTTT | CASSWGDRRINSNQPQHF
TRBJ2-7 | TRBD2 | NA | TRBV4-3 | TGCGCCAGCAGCCAAGATAGCACTAGCGGATCCTACGAGCAGTACTTC | CASSQDSTSGSYEQYF
TRBJ1-5 | NA | NA | TRBV4-1 | TGCGCCAGCAGCCAAGATCGACGGGTCAATCAGCCCCAGCATTTT | CASSQDRRVNQPQHF
TRBJ2-3 | TRBD2 | few | TRBV7-8 | TGTGCCAGCAGCTCGTCCTTTAGCGGGGACCGCACAGATACGCAGTATTTT | CASSSSFSGDRTDTQYF
TRBJ2-7 | NA | NA | TRBV10-3 | TGTGCCATCAGTGAGTCGGAGCGGCGAGCTCTACAGGAGCAGTACTTC | CAISESERRALQEQYF
TRBJ2-2 | NA | NA | TRBV6-5 | TGTGCCAGCAGTTACAGGCGTCTCACCGGGGAGCTGTTTTTT | CASSYRRLTGELFF
TRBJ2-7 | NA | few | TRBV7-9 | TGTGCCAGCAGCTTCCTCAGGGGTACTAACGAGCAGTACTTC | CASSFLRGTNEQYF
TRBJ2-5 | NA | NA | TRBV18 | TGTGCCAGCTCACCACCGCTTACCGAAGAGACCCAGTACTTC | CASSPPLTEETQYF
TRBJ1-1 | NA | NA | TRBV19 | TGTGCCAGTAGTACGGGAATGAACACTGAAGCTTTCTTT | CASSTGMNTEAFF
TRBJ1-1 | NA | NA | TRBV15 | TGTGCCACCAGCCGAATAAAGGACTACACTGAAGCTTTCTTT | CATSRIKDYTEAFF